The 23 T cell receptor beta chains reported below all come from one sample, sequenced in a study of persistence of HIV-infected CD4 T cells. This was the immunoSEQ version 4 assay in survey mode. Sequencing was performed with immunoSEQ multiplex PCR; in TCRdb, only in-frame clones are kept and a portion is missing. The table lists 25,000 to 30,000 clones, approximately 78% of them singletons. Which antigens these TCRs recognize remains unknown. Stimulation used 8 to 10 ug/mL lysate from CMV-infected fibroblasts. CD40L/CD69 double-negative CD45RO-high memory CD4+ T cells were collected. Source: CD4+ T cells sorted from PBMCs after 18-hour stimulation, taken from a patient who received antiretroviral therapy. The source of these receptors is an adult woman with HIV who was CMV-seropositive.

The chain couples TRBV6-2 or TRBV6-3 to TRBJ1-4; TRBD1 aligns across 8 bases. CDR1 MNHEY and CDR2 SVGEGT come from the germline V gene. The CDR3 totals 16 residues. V gave up 6 bases and J gave up 3 bases; unmatched junction bases: 9. This CDR3 is CASSPVDRGANEKLFF. As DNA, the CDR3 is TGTGCCAGCAGCCCTGTCGACAGGGGAGCTAATGAAAAACTGTTTTTT.

This clone was recorded once. V gene TRBV3-1 (or the pseudogene TRBV3-2) combines with J gene TRBJ1-1, with D tentatively TRBD1 (5 bases). CDR3 length: 14 residues. V gave up 2 bases and J gave up 4 bases, with 11 bases separating them. Germline CDR1 and CDR2: LGHDT and YNNKEL (reference sequence). CDR3 residues: CASSQQGGGTEAFF. The CDR3 DNA reads as TGTGCCAGCAGCCAACAGGGTGGAGGCACTGAAGCTTTCTTT.

The chain couples TRBV5-5 to TRBJ1-4, with 10 bases identical to TRBD1. Germline V gene data show CDR1 as SGHKS and CDR2 as YYEKEE (reference sequence). The J segment lost 0 bases and the V segment lost 4 bases, leaving 3 bases of the junction unmatched. The CDR3 spans 16 residues. The CDR3 here is CASSPGQGATNEKLFF. For the CDR3, the DNA is TGTGCCAGCAGCCCAGGACAGGGGGCAACTAATGAAAAACTGTTTTTT.

This chain connects TRBV4-2 to TRBJ1-2; a weak D match, TRBD1 (5 bases). Trimming pared 2 bases from V and 5 bases from J, leaving 24 bases between. The CDR3 has 18 amino acids. Germline loops: CDR1 LGHNA, CDR2 YNFKEQ. The CDR3 sequence is CASSQLEGFLRAGYGYTF. CDR3 nucleotides: TGTGCCAGCAGCCAACTTGAGGGGTTCCTCAGGGCTGGGTATGGCTACACCTTC.

The chain joins TRBV7-2 to TRBJ2-1; the match to TRBD1 covers 9 bases. The CDR3 extends over 16 amino acids. Per the germline V gene, CDR1 is SGHTA and CDR2 is FQGNSA. With V trimmed by 3 bases and J by 2 bases, 5 bases remained unmatched. CDR3 bases: TGTGCCAGCAGCTTTGGGACAGGGAGACCCTACAATGAGCAGTTCTTC. Translating it yields CASSFGTGRPYNEQFF.

The genes are TRBV7-6 and TRBJ1-2; a possible D gene is TRBD1 (5 bases). In germline, CDR1 is SGHVS, CDR2 FNYEAQ. This CDR3 is 13 amino acids long. V shed 2 bases and J shed 4 bases, with 8 bases lying between them. The CDR3: CASSLRQGYGYTF. CDR3 coding DNA: TGTGCCAGCAGCTTAAGGCAGGGCTATGGCTACACCTTC. The complete variable domain, with remaining parts taken from reference TRBV7-6 and TRBJ1-2, reads GAGVSQSPRYKVTKRGQDVALRCDPISGHVSLYWYRQALGQGPEFLTYFNYEAQQDKSGLPNDRFSAERPEGSISTLTIQRTEQRDSAMYRCASSLRQGYGYTFGSGTRLTVV.

This clone appeared once. The chain is built from TRBV3-1 (or the pseudogene TRBV3-2) and TRBJ2-3, with D perhaps matching TRBD2 (6 bases). There are 15 residues in the CDR3. Trimming removed 1 base from V and 8 bases from J, with 16 bases in between. Germline V gene data show CDR1 as LGHDT and CDR2 as YNNKEL (reference sequence). The CDR3 spells CASSQALALAATQYF. CDR3 DNA: TGTGCCAGCAGCCAAGCACTAGCCTTAGCGGCTACGCAGTATTTT.

V and J are TRBV7-2 and TRBJ2-3, with 13 positions matching TRBD2. Germline CDR1 reads SGHTA; CDR2 reads FQGNSA. The junction had 7 bases not matched to a gene; V was cut back by 5 bases and J by 8 bases. The CDR3 consists of 15 residues. The CDR3 DNA sequence: TGTGCCAGCAGCCAGGGACTAGCGGGGTCCGGTACGCAGTATTTT. As protein: CASSQGLAGSGTQYF.

This clone came up a few times. V usage is TRBV5-4 and J usage is TRBJ1-2; 9 nucleotides match TRBD1. The CDR3 covers 15 residues. Germline CDR1 reads SGHNT; CDR2 reads YYREEE (reference sequence). The V and J ends lost 4 bases and 4 bases, in that order; junction bases with no gene match: 8. Written as DNA, the CDR3 is TGTGCCAGCAGCCCGGGGACAGGGACAGGCTATGGCTACACCTTC. This gives the protein CASSPGTGTGYGYTF.

This chain connects TRBV2 to TRBJ1-1, with TRBD1 matching 10 bases. The CDR3 extends over 14 amino acids. V was clipped by 6 bases and J by 4 bases; unmatched bases: 5. The V gene's germline CDR1 is SNHLY and CDR2 FYNNEI. The CDR3 DNA reads TGTGCCAGCAGCGGACAGGGGGTGATCACTGAAGCTTTCTTT. Protein sequence: CASSGQGVITEAFF.

The chain recombines TRBV5-4 with TRBJ2-3; TRBD2 agrees at 8 bases. CDR3 size: 15 residues. CDR1 and CDR2 (germline): SGHNT, YYREEE (reference sequence). The V and J ends lost 4 bases and 5 bases, in that order; junction bases with no gene match: 9. The CDR3 coding sequence is TGTGCCAGCAGCCTGGCGGGGCGGGAGGTAGATACGCAGTATTTT. It encodes CASSLAGREVDTQYF.

The genes are TRBV19 and TRBJ1-2, with D unclear. The V gene's germline CDR1 is LNHDA and CDR2 SQIVND (reference sequence). V lost 0 bases to trimming and J lost 6 bases, with 11 bases between them. The CDR3 spans 14 residues. CDR3: CASSIEIGLNGYTF. The DNA of the CDR3 is TGTGCCAGTAGTATAGAGATTGGATTGAATGGCTACACCTTC.

The chain has TRBV24-1 and TRBJ2-3, with D unclear. Deletions cut 6 bases from V and 0 bases from J, with 15 bases between. The CDR3 is 16 amino acids. Germline lookup yields CDR1 KGHDR and CDR2 SFDVKD. The CDR3 sequence is CATSSGDFSSTDTQYF. The CDR3 DNA reads TGTGCCACCAGTTCTGGGGATTTCTCTAGCACAGATACGCAGTATTTT.

The chain uses TRBV14 and TRBJ2-1; D might be TRBD1 (5 bases). Trimming took off 4 bases at V and 3 bases at J, with 13 bases between the two ends. The germline V gene encodes CDR1 SGHDN and CDR2 FVKESK. The CDR3 has 15 residues. CDR3 residues: CASSPRRTNYNEQFF. CDR3 coding DNA: TGTGCCAGCAGCCCCCGCCGGACAAACTACAATGAGCAGTTCTTC.

This chain links TRBV20-1 with TRBJ2-3; 11 bases line up with TRBD2. Per germline, CDR1 DFQATT and CDR2 SNEGSKA (reference sequence). The CDR3 has 14 amino acids. The V segment lost 3 bases and the J segment 3 bases; nucleotides outside the gene matches: 2. The CDR3 region has the DNA TGCAGTGCTAGTACTAGCGGGGGTACAGATACGCAGTATTTT. This gives the protein CSASTSGGTDTQYF.

This sequence joins TRBV18 and TRBJ1-4; TRBD1 might be the D (5 bases). This CDR3 comprises 14 residues. Looked up from germline, CDR1 is KGHSH and CDR2 is LQKENI. Trimming cost V 7 bases and J 7 bases, with 16 bases left between them. The CDR3 DNA sequence: TGTGCCAGCTATGACGCAGGGAGGGGTGAAAAACTGTTTTTT. Its translation is CASYDAGRGEKLFF.

The count of this clone is one. The chain is built from TRBV19 and TRBJ1-4, with D unresolved. Germline V gene data show CDR1 as LNHDA and CDR2 as SQIVND (reference sequence). CDR3 length: 13 amino acids. Trimming took 2 bases from V and 14 from J, leaving 15 bases between them. Here the CDR3 DNA reads TGTGCCAGTAGTATAAGTGGCCTTGGAGGGCTGTTTTTT. Its translation: CASSISGLGGLFF.

This chain connects TRBV6-1 to TRBJ1-3; a possible D gene is TRBD1 (5 bases). Per germline, CDR1 MNHNS and CDR2 SASEGT. The CDR3 covers 15 residues. The ends were cut back, 1 base at V and 4 bases at J, with 11 bases in the middle. The CDR3 loop reads CASSEGGFAGNTIYF. As DNA, the CDR3 is TGTGCCAGCAGTGAAGGGGGCTTTGCGGGAAACACCATATATTTT.

The chain employs TRBV19 and TRBJ1-1, with TRBD1 matching 7 bases. Unmatched junction bases numbered 7, after V lost 5 bases and J lost 7 bases. There are 13 residues in the CDR3. Germline CDR1 reads LNHDA; CDR2 reads SQIVND (reference sequence). CDR3 DNA sequence: TGTGCCAGTAGTGAACAGGGGAGGGGTGAAGCTTTCTTT. As protein: CASSEQGRGEAFF. The full variable domain, in which reference TRBV19 and TRBJ1-1 provide the parts outside the CDR3, is DGGITQSPKYLFRKEGQNVTLSCEQNLNHDAMYWYRQDPGQGLRLIYYSQIVNDFQKGDIAEGYSVSREKKESFPLTVTSAQKNPTAFYLCASSEQGRGEAFFGQGTRLTVV.

The V call is TRBV6-1, the J call TRBJ1-5; D gene uncertain. The CDR3 runs to 13 residues. Germline lookup yields CDR1 MNHNS and CDR2 SASEGT. Trimming left V 2 bases short and J 3 bases short, with 5 bases between. The CDR3 here is CASSERDNQPQHF. As DNA, the CDR3 is TGTGCCAGCAGTGAAAGGGACAATCAGCCCCAGCATTTT.

This clone was observed once. This chain connects TRBV3-1 (or the pseudogene TRBV3-2) to TRBJ1-6, with D unresolved. CDR3 length equals 15 residues. The germline V gene has CDR1 LGHDT and CDR2 YNNKEL (reference sequence). Trimming removed 0 bases at V and 7 bases at J, with 10 bases between. This CDR3 is CASSQDRIWNSPLHF. The CDR3, as DNA: TGTGCCAGCAGCCAAGATCGAATCTGGAATTCACCCCTCCACTTT.

This clone was recorded a few times. The chain carries TRBV19 and TRBJ2-2, with D possibly TRBD1 on 5 matching bases. Germline CDR1 is LNHDA and CDR2 is SQIVND (reference sequence). V was trimmed by 4 bases and J by 0 bases, leaving 6 bases between them. CDR3 length equals 14 residues. The CDR3 DNA sequence: TGTGCCAGTAGTACACAGGCGAACACCGGGGAGCTGTTTTTT. It codes for CASSTQANTGELFF.

This chain uses TRBV2 with TRBJ1-1; D is perhaps TRBD1 (5 bases). Germline CDR1 is SNHLY and CDR2 is FYNNEI. There are 15 residues in the CDR3. Deletions cut 5 bases from V and 1 base from J, with 14 bases between. Written as DNA, the CDR3 is TGTGCCAGCAGTCAAATGAGGGGAAGGAACACTGAAGCTTTCTTT. Its protein is CASSQMRGRNTEAFF.